The sequence of this TCR beta chain was determined in a study of blood T cell dynamics during melanoma immunotherapy. The V segment lost 10 bases and the J segment 3 bases; nucleotides outside the gene matches: 9. CDR3 length: 14 amino acids. CDR1 is SNHLY and CDR2 is FYNNEI in the germline V gene. Time point given: week 3, after first cycle of checkpoint inhibitor. A fixed DNA input of 350 ng was used per bulk PBMC sample. The data were produced by immunoSEQ multiplex PCR, yet TCRdb's version contains in-frame clones alone and is incomplete. Altogether 8,500 or so clones are present, 88% being singletons, with the ten largest covering roughly 2.1%.

The J gene is TRBJ2-7, the V gene TRBV2; TRBD1 agrees at 10 bases. The TCR originated in a human donor with melanoma. The specimen comprised blood, sampled from a patient treated with checkpoint blockade. The CDR3 nucleotides are TGTGCCAATCTCCGGGACAGGGGATTCTACGAGCAGTACTTC. Translated, it gives CANLRDRGFYEQYF.